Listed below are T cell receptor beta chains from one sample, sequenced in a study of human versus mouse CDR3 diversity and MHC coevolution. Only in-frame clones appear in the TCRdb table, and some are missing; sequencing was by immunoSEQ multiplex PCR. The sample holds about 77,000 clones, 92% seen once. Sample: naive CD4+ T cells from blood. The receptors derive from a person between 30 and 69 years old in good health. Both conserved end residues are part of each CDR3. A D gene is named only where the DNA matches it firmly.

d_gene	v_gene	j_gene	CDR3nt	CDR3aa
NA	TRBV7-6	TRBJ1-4	TGTGCCAGCAGCTTAGAAGCGGTAGCCAGGGGTAATGAAAAACTGTTTTTT	CASSLEAVARGNEKLFF
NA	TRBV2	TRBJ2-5	TGTGCCAGCAGTGGGAGGGTGTTGGGAGAGACCCAGTACTTC	CASSGRVLGETQYF
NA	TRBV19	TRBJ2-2	TGTGCCAGTAAGGTTGAGGGCTTGAACACCGGGGAGCTGTTTTTT	CASKVEGLNTGELFF
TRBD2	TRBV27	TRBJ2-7	TGTGCCAGCAGTACATTTGCTAGCGGGGTAGGAGAGCAGTACTTC	CASSTFASGVGEQYF
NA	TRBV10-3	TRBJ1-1	TGTGCCATCAGTGACTCCATGATTAGCACTGAAGCTTTCTTT	CAISDSMISTEAFF
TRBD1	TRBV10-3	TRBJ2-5	TGTGCCATCAGCCGGGACAGGCTGCAAGAGACCCAGTACTTC	CAISRDRLQETQYF
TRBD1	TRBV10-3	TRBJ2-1	TGTGCCATCAGCGGAATCGACAGGGGCGAACTTAATGAGCAGTTCTTC	CAISGIDRGELNEQFF
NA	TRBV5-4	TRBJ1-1	TGTGCCAGCAACCGGAGAGTGGGGGGGAACACTGAAGCTTTCTTT	CASNRRVGGNTEAFF
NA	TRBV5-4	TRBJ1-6	TGTGCCAGCAGCTTGGAACTAATTAATTCACCCCTCCACTTT	CASSLELINSPLHF
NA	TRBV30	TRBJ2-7	TGTGCCTGGAGTGTACATAGGGGGTTGCACTACGAGCAGTACTTC	CAWSVHRGLHYEQYF